The sequence of this T cell receptor (beta chain) was determined in a study of T-cell memory formation after mild COVID-19. Points from the study as a whole: CD4/CD8 balance held among clones contracting day 15 to 85, and later expanders leaned CD4+. Chiefly within CM and EM were the contracting CD4+ clones; CD8+ ones were within EMRA.

Via MiXCR, TCRdb re-called the 5' RACE reads, giving one row per CDR3 protein. The sample records 500,000 to 550,000 distinct CDR3 sequences, 20% being singletons. This clonotype was seen many times. Its antigen remains unknown. This receptor was obtained from an adult woman who had mild COVID-19 (a few samples of this study predate the infection). Cell type and time point are not known. The sample was PBMCs or a T cell subset sorted from them (not recorded which).

The CDR3 coding sequence is TGCGCCAGCAGCTTGGTCGGGGGAGAGACCCAGTACTTC. Translated, it gives CASSLVGGETQYF. The chain combines TRBV5-1 with TRBJ2-5; D might be TRBD2 (6 bases). This CDR3 contains 13 residues. V was trimmed by 0 bases and J by 4 bases, leaving 7 bases between them. Germline V gives CDR1 SGHRS, CDR2 YFSETQ.